These T cell receptor beta chains were read from a single sample in a study of T-cell memory formation after mild COVID-19. MiXCR was run by TCRdb on the 5' RACE reads, yielding one entry per CDR3 protein. The sample shows about 57,000 distinct CDR3 sequences, roughly an eighth of them seen only once. Sequenced: PBMCs or a T cell subset sorted from them (not recorded which). Receptor source: a man aged 18-30 years who had mild COVID-19 (a few samples of this study predate the infection). Cell type and time point are not known. The CDR3 runs from the conserved cysteine through the conserved F or W. D genes are given only for firm matches. For some rows the clone size is stated as once, few or many, or as a class when expanded; others skip it.

j_gene: TRBJ2-1; v_gene: TRBV29-1; abundance: -; len: 13; d_gene: TRBD2; CDR3nt: TGCAGCGTTGACATTAGCGGGGGGAATGAGCAGTTCTTC; CDR3aa: CSVDISGGNEQFF
j_gene: TRBJ1-6; v_gene: TRBV5-1; abundance: few; len: 15; d_gene: TRBD1; CDR3nt: TGCGCCAGCAGCTTGGGTACAGGGGCTAATTCACCCCTCCACTTT; CDR3aa: CASSLGTGANSPLHF
j_gene: TRBJ2-7; v_gene: TRBV13; abundance: few; len: 15; d_gene: TRBD1; CDR3nt: TGTGCCAGCAGCTCCAACAGGGGTGGGGTGTACGAGCAGTACTTC; CDR3aa: CASSSNRGGVYEQYF
j_gene: TRBJ2-5; v_gene: TRBV5-1; abundance: -; len: 14; d_gene: -; CDR3nt: TGCGCCAGCAGCTTGGGGTTGCTCAGCGAGACCCAGTACTTC; CDR3aa: CASSLGLLSETQYF
j_gene: TRBJ1-2; v_gene: TRBV10-3; abundance: few; len: 14; d_gene: -; CDR3nt: TGTGCCATCAGTGAGTCGAGAGTTAACTATGGCTACACCTTC; CDR3aa: CAISESRVNYGYTF
j_gene: TRBJ1-5; v_gene: TRBV4-1; abundance: -; len: 15; d_gene: TRBD1; CDR3nt: TGCGCCAGCAGCCAAGGAAGGACAGGGAAACAGCCCCAGCATTTT; CDR3aa: CASSQGRTGKQPQHF
j_gene: TRBJ2-3; v_gene: TRBV29-1; abundance: few; len: 13; d_gene: -; CDR3nt: TGCAGCGTTGACGGCCGGGGCACAGATACGCAGTATTTT; CDR3aa: CSVDGRGTDTQYF
j_gene: TRBJ2-3; v_gene: TRBV5-1; abundance: many; len: 16; d_gene: -; CDR3nt: TGCGCCAGCAGCACTGGGACTGGCCCTAGCACAGATACGCAGTATTTT; CDR3aa: CASSTGTGPSTDTQYF
j_gene: TRBJ1-2; v_gene: TRBV28; abundance: -; len: 13; d_gene: -; CDR3nt: TGTGCCAGCAGTGTCTTGCGAGCCTATGGCTACACCTTC; CDR3aa: CASSVLRAYGYTF
j_gene: TRBJ2-3; v_gene: TRBV20-1; abundance: many; len: 12; d_gene: -; CDR3nt: TGCAGTGCTAGAGGGACAGTGGATACGCAGTATTTT; CDR3aa: CSARGTVDTQYF
j_gene: TRBJ1-1; v_gene: TRBV12-3/TRBV12-4; abundance: -; len: 12; d_gene: -; CDR3nt: TGTGCCAGCAGTGCCCAGGGGACTGAAGCTTTCTTT; CDR3aa: CASSAQGTEAFF
j_gene: TRBJ1-1; v_gene: TRBV7-2; abundance: -; len: 16; d_gene: TRBD1; CDR3nt: TGTGCCAGCAGCTCCGCCGGGACAGGGGTAAACACTGAAGCTTTCTTT; CDR3aa: CASSSAGTGVNTEAFF
j_gene: TRBJ1-2; v_gene: TRBV7-3; abundance: -; len: 12; d_gene: TRBD1; CDR3nt: TGTGCCAGCAGCTTAAGGACAGGGAGGTTAACCTTC; CDR3aa: CASSLRTGRLTF
j_gene: TRBJ2-1; v_gene: TRBV5-6; abundance: few; len: 14; d_gene: -; CDR3nt: TGTGCCAGCAGCTTCCCTCGGTATGACAATGAGCAGTTCTTC; CDR3aa: CASSFPRYDNEQFF
j_gene: TRBJ2-7; v_gene: TRBV28; abundance: many; len: 15; d_gene: TRBD2; CDR3nt: TGTGCCAGCAGTACTCCGAGCGGGAGAGTCTACGAGCAGTACTTC; CDR3aa: CASSTPSGRVYEQYF
j_gene: TRBJ1-6; v_gene: TRBV12-3/TRBV12-4; abundance: few; len: 13; d_gene: TRBD1; CDR3nt: TGTGCCAGCAGTTTAGACAGGGGATCACCCCTCCACTTT; CDR3aa: CASSLDRGSPLHF
j_gene: TRBJ2-5; v_gene: TRBV5-1; abundance: few; len: 16; d_gene: TRBD1; CDR3nt: TGCGCCAGCAGCTTGGTTGGGGCAGGGGGCCAAGAGACCCAGTACTTC; CDR3aa: CASSLVGAGGQETQYF
j_gene: TRBJ2-7; v_gene: TRBV4-2; abundance: many; len: 15; d_gene: TRBD2; CDR3nt: TGTGCCAGCAGCCAAGCCGGGGGGGCCTCCTACGAGCAGTACTTC; CDR3aa: CASSQAGGASYEQYF
j_gene: TRBJ2-1; v_gene: TRBV5-1; abundance: few; len: 16; d_gene: TRBD2; CDR3nt: TGCGCCAGCAGCTTGGGCGGGGGGAGCTCCTACAATGAGCAGTTCTTC; CDR3aa: CASSLGGGSSYNEQFF
j_gene: TRBJ2-7; v_gene: TRBV7-2; abundance: few; len: 14; d_gene: -; CDR3nt: TGTGCCAGCAGCTTAGCGTGGCAGACCTACGAGCAGTACTTC; CDR3aa: CASSLAWQTYEQYF
j_gene: TRBJ1-5; v_gene: TRBV10-3; abundance: -; len: 18; d_gene: -; CDR3nt: TGTGCCATCAGTGGAGGGGCTGGCGCCGGGAATAGCAATCAGCCCAAGCATTTT; CDR3aa: CAISGGAGAGNSNQPKHF
j_gene: TRBJ2-3; v_gene: TRBV12-3/TRBV12-4; abundance: many; len: 14; d_gene: -; CDR3nt: TGTGCCAGCAGCCAACAAGGGGGGGCAGATACGCAGTATTTT; CDR3aa: CASSQQGGADTQYF
j_gene: TRBJ2-2; v_gene: TRBV12-3/TRBV12-4; abundance: -; len: 13; d_gene: -; CDR3nt: TGTGCCAGCAGTTTAGGGCGGCTGGGGGAGCTGTTTTTT; CDR3aa: CASSLGRLGELFF
j_gene: TRBJ2-3; v_gene: TRBV6-4; abundance: many; len: 15; d_gene: -; CDR3nt: TGTGCCAGCAGTGACTCGTCTAGCGCCACAGATACGCAGTATTTT; CDR3aa: CASSDSSSATDTQYF
j_gene: TRBJ1-1; v_gene: TRBV6-1; abundance: -; len: 13; d_gene: TRBD1; CDR3nt: TGTGCCAGCAGCTCGACAGGGAGCACCGGAGCTTTCTTT; CDR3aa: CASSSTGSTGAFF
j_gene: TRBJ2-3; v_gene: TRBV12-3/TRBV12-4; abundance: many; len: 16; d_gene: TRBD1; CDR3nt: TGTGCCAGCAGTTTAGTTCCAGGGGGAAAATCAGATACGCAGTATTTT; CDR3aa: CASSLVPGGKSDTQYF
j_gene: TRBJ1-2; v_gene: TRBV7-9; abundance: few; len: 13; d_gene: -; CDR3nt: TGTGCCAGCGAGTTTGGCGGGAACTATGGCTACACCTTC; CDR3aa: CASEFGGNYGYTF
j_gene: TRBJ2-1; v_gene: TRBV21-1; abundance: few; len: 18; d_gene: -; CDR3nt: TGTGCCAGCAGCACCCCGGGACTAGGATGTGGGTCCTACAATGAGCAGTTCTTC; CDR3aa: CASSTPGLGCGSYNEQFF
j_gene: TRBJ2-7; v_gene: TRBV12-3/TRBV12-4; abundance: -; len: 13; d_gene: -; CDR3nt: TGTGCCAGCAGTTTGGGGAGATCCTACGAGCAGTACTTC; CDR3aa: CASSLGRSYEQYF
j_gene: TRBJ2-4; v_gene: TRBV12-3/TRBV12-4; abundance: -; len: 15; d_gene: -; CDR3nt: TGTGCCAGCAGTAAAGACGGTCTAGCCAAAAACATTCAGTACTTC; CDR3aa: CASSKDGLAKNIQYF
j_gene: TRBJ2-3; v_gene: TRBV5-1; abundance: -; len: 16; d_gene: TRBD1; CDR3nt: TGCGCCAGCAGCACCGGGACAGGGGCCTCCACAGATACGCAGTATTTT; CDR3aa: CASSTGTGASTDTQYF
j_gene: TRBJ2-5; v_gene: TRBV25-1; abundance: many; len: 11; d_gene: -; CDR3nt: TGTGCCAGCAGTGAAGGGAAGACCCAGTACTTC; CDR3aa: CASSEGKTQYF
j_gene: TRBJ2-7; v_gene: TRBV9; abundance: few; len: 14; d_gene: TRBD1; CDR3nt: TGTGCCAGCAGCCCCCGACAGGGGGCCTACGAGCAGTACTTC; CDR3aa: CASSPRQGAYEQYF
j_gene: TRBJ1-2; v_gene: TRBV4-3; abundance: -; len: 14; d_gene: -; CDR3nt: TGCGCCAGCAGCCAAGATTTGGGGGCCGGGGGCTACACCTTC; CDR3aa: CASSQDLGAGGYTF
j_gene: TRBJ1-1; v_gene: TRBV18; abundance: -; len: 17; d_gene: TRBD1; CDR3nt: TGTGCCAGCTCACCACAGACGGGACAGGGGGCGGGCACTGAAGCTTTCTTT; CDR3aa: CASSPQTGQGAGTEAFF
j_gene: TRBJ1-2; v_gene: TRBV3-1; abundance: -; len: 12; d_gene: TRBD1; CDR3nt: TGTGCCTCCCTGGACAGGGGCAATGGCTACACCTTC; CDR3aa: CASLDRGNGYTF
j_gene: TRBJ2-7; v_gene: TRBV2; abundance: few; len: 13; d_gene: -; CDR3nt: TGTGCCAGCAGTGAGATCCTAAACAGCGAGCAGTACTTC; CDR3aa: CASSEILNSEQYF
j_gene: TRBJ1-6; v_gene: TRBV7-9; abundance: few; len: 15; d_gene: TRBD1; CDR3nt: TGTGCCAGCAGCGCTTCACAGGGGGTAGGATCACCCCTCCACTTT; CDR3aa: CASSASQGVGSPLHF
j_gene: TRBJ1-1; v_gene: TRBV29-1; abundance: many; len: 12; d_gene: -; CDR3nt: TGCAGCGTTACTGTAATGAACACTGAAGCTTTCTTT; CDR3aa: CSVTVMNTEAFF
j_gene: TRBJ2-1; v_gene: TRBV6-5; abundance: few; len: 15; d_gene: TRBD2; CDR3nt: TGTGCCAGCAGAGGACTAGCGGGGGGGTACAATGAGCAGTTCTTC; CDR3aa: CASRGLAGGYNEQFF
j_gene: TRBJ2-7; v_gene: TRBV4-1; abundance: many; len: 16; d_gene: TRBD2; CDR3nt: TGCGCCAGCAGCCCGACTAGCGGGGGGGCCTCATACGAGCAGTACTTC; CDR3aa: CASSPTSGGASYEQYF
j_gene: TRBJ2-7; v_gene: TRBV6-2/TRBV6-3; abundance: -; len: 17; d_gene: -; CDR3nt: TGTGCCAGCAGTTCGATGTCAGGGACGGCGAGCTCCTACGAGCAGTACTTC; CDR3aa: CASSSMSGTASSYEQYF
j_gene: TRBJ2-1; v_gene: TRBV4-3; abundance: many; len: 14; d_gene: -; CDR3nt: TGCGCCAGCAGCCAATTAAGTACTAGGAATGAGCAGTTCTTC; CDR3aa: CASSQLSTRNEQFF
j_gene: TRBJ2-6; v_gene: TRBV6-4; abundance: many; len: 16; d_gene: -; CDR3nt: TGTGCCAGCAGTGAATCCTCACGCTCTGGGGCCAACGTCCTGACTTTC; CDR3aa: CASSESSRSGANVLTF
j_gene: TRBJ1-1; v_gene: TRBV4-1; abundance: few; len: 14; d_gene: -; CDR3nt: TGCGCCAGCAGCCGCCGGGGCATGAACACTGAAGCTTTCTTT; CDR3aa: CASSRRGMNTEAFF
j_gene: TRBJ2-2; v_gene: TRBV7-2; abundance: -; len: 16; d_gene: TRBD2; CDR3nt: TGTGCCAGCAGCATCTACGGGGGGACGAACACCGGGGAGCTGTTTTTT; CDR3aa: CASSIYGGTNTGELFF
j_gene: TRBJ2-6; v_gene: TRBV25-1; abundance: many; len: 13; d_gene: -; CDR3nt: TGTGCCAGCAGGGGGTCTGGGGCCAACGTCCTGACTTTC; CDR3aa: CASRGSGANVLTF
j_gene: TRBJ1-6; v_gene: TRBV14; abundance: few; len: 12; d_gene: -; CDR3nt: TGTGCCAGCAGCCAGGGGGATTCACCCCTCCACTTT; CDR3aa: CASSQGDSPLHF
j_gene: TRBJ2-5; v_gene: TRBV7-9; abundance: many; len: 15; d_gene: -; CDR3nt: TGTGCCAGCAGCCCTCGCCGAGGAGAGAGCGAGACCCAGTACTTC; CDR3aa: CASSPRRGESETQYF
j_gene: TRBJ2-1; v_gene: TRBV4-2; abundance: -; len: 16; d_gene: TRBD2; CDR3nt: TGTGCCAGCAGCCAATCCGGGACTAGCGGGAGCGATGAGCAGTTCTTC; CDR3aa: CASSQSGTSGSDEQFF
j_gene: TRBJ1-1; v_gene: TRBV7-9; abundance: many; len: 12; d_gene: -; CDR3nt: TGTGCCAGCACCATCGTACTCACTGAAGCTTTCTTT; CDR3aa: CASTIVLTEAFF
j_gene: TRBJ2-5; v_gene: TRBV7-2; abundance: -; len: 15; d_gene: TRBD2; CDR3nt: TGTGCCAGCAAATCGGGACTAGCGGGGCAAGAGACCCAGTACTTC; CDR3aa: CASKSGLAGQETQYF
j_gene: TRBJ1-1; v_gene: TRBV12-3/TRBV12-4; abundance: many; len: 15; d_gene: TRBD1; CDR3nt: TGTGCCAGCAGGACAGAACAGGGGCGGAACACTGAAGCTTTCTTT; CDR3aa: CASRTEQGRNTEAFF